Listed here are 5 T cell receptor beta chains from one sample, sequenced in a study of a mutant IDH1 vaccine in newly diagnosed glioma. Their cognate antigens are unknown. Sequencing was performed with immunoSEQ multiplex PCR; in TCRdb, only in-frame clones are kept and a portion is missing. The repertoire holds nearly 50,000 clones, with approximately 88% as singletons. Specified time point: week 47, end of study. Vaccine doses each comprised 300 ug of mutant IDH1 20-mer peptide, with topical imiquimod. Sequenced material: PBMCs, taken from a glioma patient whose treatment included an IDH1 peptide vaccine. The receptors stem from a woman aged 25 to 39 with glioma. Some clones in this sample may be carry-over from other donors' samples.

V usage is TRBV1 and J usage is TRBJ2-2. TRBV1 is classified as a pseudogene. The CDR3 totals 16 residues. The CDR3 protein is CTSSQGPGTNTGELFF. The CDR3 DNA follows: TGCACCAGCAGCCAAGGGCCGGGGACCAACACCGGGGAGCTGTTTTTT.

The V gene is TRBV30, the J gene TRBJ2-7; D perhaps matches TRBD2 (5 bases). Trimming pared 2 bases from V and 0 bases from J, leaving 14 bases between. The CDR3 totals 15 residues. Germline values: CDR1 GTSNPN, CDR2 SVGIG (reference sequence). CDR3 amino acids: CAWSSSSGLSYEQYF. CDR3 in DNA: TGTGCCTGGAGTTCCTCCAGCGGTCTCTCCTACGAGCAGTACTTC.

This clone was counted between two and nine times. The chain combines TRBV19 with TRBJ1-1; D gene ambiguous. This CDR3 is built from 12 residues. The V end was cut by 5 bases, the J end by 1 base, with 5 bases between. Germline CDR1 is LNHDA and CDR2 is SQIVND (reference sequence). The CDR3 reads CASSGRNTEAFF. The CDR3 DNA follows: TGTGCCAGTAGTGGACGGAACACTGAAGCTTTCTTT.

The chain combines TRBV4-1 with TRBJ2-7; 8 bases map to TRBD1. CDR1 and CDR2 (germline): MGHRA, YSYEKL. J gave up 3 bases and V 5 bases, and 6 bases lay outside the gene matches. The CDR3 spans 14 residues. CDR3 sequence reads: CASSVDRGGYEQYF. The CDR3 bases are TGCGCCAGCAGCGTAGACAGGGGCGGCTACGAGCAGTACTTC.

The CDR3: CASSAFQRGYEQYF. The CDR3 DNA sequence: TGTGCCAGCAGCGCCTTCCAACGGGGCTACGAGCAGTACTTC. The rearrangement uses TRBV9 and TRBJ2-7; D is possibly TRBD2 (5 bases). This CDR3 is 14 amino acids long. CDR1 SGDLS and CDR2 YYNGEE come from the germline V gene. Between the trimmed V and J ends, which lost 3 bases and 3 bases, there was a span of 13 bases.